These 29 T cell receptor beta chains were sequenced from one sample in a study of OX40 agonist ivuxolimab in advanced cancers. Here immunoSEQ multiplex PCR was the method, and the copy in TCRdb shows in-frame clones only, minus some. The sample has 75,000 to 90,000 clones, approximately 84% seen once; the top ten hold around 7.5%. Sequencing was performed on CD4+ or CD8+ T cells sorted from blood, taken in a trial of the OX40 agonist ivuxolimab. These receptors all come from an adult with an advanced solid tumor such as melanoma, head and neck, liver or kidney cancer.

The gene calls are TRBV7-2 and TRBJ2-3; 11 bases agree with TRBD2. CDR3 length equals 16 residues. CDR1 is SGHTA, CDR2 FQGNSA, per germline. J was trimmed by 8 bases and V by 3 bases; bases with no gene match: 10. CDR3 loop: CASSFLAGGPSGTQYF. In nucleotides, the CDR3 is TGTGCCAGCAGCTTTCTAGCGGGAGGACCCTCCGGTACGCAGTATTTT.

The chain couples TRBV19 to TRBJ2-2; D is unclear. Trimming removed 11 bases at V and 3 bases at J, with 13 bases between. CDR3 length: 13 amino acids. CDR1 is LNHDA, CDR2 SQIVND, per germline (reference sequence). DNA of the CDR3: TGTGCCTCGAAAGTGCAGGACACCGGGGAGCTGTTTTTT. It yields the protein CASKVQDTGELFF.

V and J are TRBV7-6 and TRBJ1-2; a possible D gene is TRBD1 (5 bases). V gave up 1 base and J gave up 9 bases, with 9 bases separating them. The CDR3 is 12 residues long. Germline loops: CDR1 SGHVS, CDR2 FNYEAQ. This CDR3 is CASSLVGGSYTF. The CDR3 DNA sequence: TGTGCCAGCAGCTTAGTGGGGGGGAGCTACACCTTC.

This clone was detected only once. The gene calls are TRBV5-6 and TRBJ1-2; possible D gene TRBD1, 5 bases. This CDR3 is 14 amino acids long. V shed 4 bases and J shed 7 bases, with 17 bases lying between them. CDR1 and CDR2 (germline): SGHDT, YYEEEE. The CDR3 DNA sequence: TGTGCCAGCAGCCCCAGGGTTGGCCCCCGTGGCTACACCTTC. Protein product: CASSPRVGPRGYTF. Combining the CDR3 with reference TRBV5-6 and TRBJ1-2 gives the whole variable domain DAGVTQSPTHLIKTRGQQVTLRCSPKSGHDTVSWYQQALGQGPQFIFQYYEEEERQRGNFPDRFSGHQFPNYSSELNVNALLLGDSALYLCASSPRVGPRGYTFGSGTRLTVV.

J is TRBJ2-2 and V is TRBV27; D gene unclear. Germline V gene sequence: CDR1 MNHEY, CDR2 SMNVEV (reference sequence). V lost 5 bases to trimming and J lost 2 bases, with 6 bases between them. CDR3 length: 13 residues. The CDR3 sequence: CASSTKNTGELFF. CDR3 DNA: TGTGCCAGCAGTACCAAAAACACCGGGGAGCTGTTTTTT.

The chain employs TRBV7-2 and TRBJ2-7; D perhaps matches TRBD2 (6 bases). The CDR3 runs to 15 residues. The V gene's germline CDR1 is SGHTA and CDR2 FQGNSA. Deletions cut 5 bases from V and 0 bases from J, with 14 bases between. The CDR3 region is CASSAGRGSSYEQYF. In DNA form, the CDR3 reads TGTGCCAGCAGCGCGGGACGGGGAAGCTCCTACGAGCAGTACTTC. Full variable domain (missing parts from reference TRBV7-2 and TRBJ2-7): GAGVSQSPSNKVTEKGKDVELRCDPISGHTALYWYRQSLGQGLEFLIYFQGNSAPDKSGLPSDRFSAERTGGSVSTLTIQRTQQEDSAVYLCASSAGRGSSYEQYFGPGTRLTVT.

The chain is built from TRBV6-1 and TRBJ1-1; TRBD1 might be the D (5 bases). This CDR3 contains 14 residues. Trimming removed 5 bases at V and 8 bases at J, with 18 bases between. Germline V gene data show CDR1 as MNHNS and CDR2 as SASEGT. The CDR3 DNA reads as TGTGCCAGCAGTCCCCGGGAAGGAGGGGAGGAAGCTTTCTTT. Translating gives CASSPREGGEEAFF.

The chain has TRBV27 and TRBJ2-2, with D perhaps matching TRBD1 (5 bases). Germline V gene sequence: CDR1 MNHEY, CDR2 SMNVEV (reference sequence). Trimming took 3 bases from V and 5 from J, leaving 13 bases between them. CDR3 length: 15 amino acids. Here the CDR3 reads CASSFLTDGTGELFF. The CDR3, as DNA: TGTGCCAGCAGTTTCCTGACAGACGGAACCGGGGAGCTGTTTTTT.

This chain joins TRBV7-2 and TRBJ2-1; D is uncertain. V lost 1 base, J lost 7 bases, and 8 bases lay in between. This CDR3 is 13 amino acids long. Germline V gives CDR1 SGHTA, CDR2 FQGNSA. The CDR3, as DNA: TGTGCCAGCAGCTTAGGTGGCCGAAATGAGCAGTTCTTC. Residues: CASSLGGRNEQFF.

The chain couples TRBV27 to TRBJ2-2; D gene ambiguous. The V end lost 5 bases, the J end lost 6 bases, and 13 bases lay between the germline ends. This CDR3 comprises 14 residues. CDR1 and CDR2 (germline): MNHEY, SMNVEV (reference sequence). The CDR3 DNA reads TGTGCCAGCAGTCTCGAGGTTCCGGCCGGGGAGCTGTTTTTT. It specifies CASSLEVPAGELFF.

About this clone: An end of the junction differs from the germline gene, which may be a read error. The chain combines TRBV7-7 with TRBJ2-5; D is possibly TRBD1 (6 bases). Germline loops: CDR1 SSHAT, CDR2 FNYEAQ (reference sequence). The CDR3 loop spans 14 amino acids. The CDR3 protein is CASSLAQGQETQYF. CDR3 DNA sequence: TGTGCTAGCAGCTTGGCGCAGGGGCAAGAGACCCAGTACTTC.

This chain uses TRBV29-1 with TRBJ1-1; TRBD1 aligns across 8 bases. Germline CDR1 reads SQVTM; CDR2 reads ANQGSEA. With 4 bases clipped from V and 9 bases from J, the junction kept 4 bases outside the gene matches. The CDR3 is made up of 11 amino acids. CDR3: CSVGAGGQAFF. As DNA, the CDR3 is TGCAGCGTTGGGGCAGGGGGCCAAGCTTTCTTT.

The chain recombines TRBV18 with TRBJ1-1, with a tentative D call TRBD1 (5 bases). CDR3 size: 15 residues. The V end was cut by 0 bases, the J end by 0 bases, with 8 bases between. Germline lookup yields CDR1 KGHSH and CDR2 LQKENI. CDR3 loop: CASSPPTDLNTEAFF. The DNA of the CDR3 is TGTGCCAGCTCACCACCGACAGACTTGAACACTGAAGCTTTCTTT.

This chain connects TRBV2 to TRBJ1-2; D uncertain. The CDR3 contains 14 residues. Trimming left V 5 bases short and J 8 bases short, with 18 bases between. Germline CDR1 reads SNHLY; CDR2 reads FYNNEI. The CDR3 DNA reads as TGTGCCAGCAGTCGCCCCTATAGGGCGGGCGGCTACACCTTC. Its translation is CASSRPYRAGGYTF. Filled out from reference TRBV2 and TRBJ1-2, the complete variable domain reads EPEVTQTPSHQVTQMGQEVILRCVPISNHLYFYWYRQILGQKVEFLVSFYNNEISEKSEIFDDQFSVERPDGSNFTLKIRSTKLEDSAMYFCASSRPYRAGGYTFGSGTRLTVV.

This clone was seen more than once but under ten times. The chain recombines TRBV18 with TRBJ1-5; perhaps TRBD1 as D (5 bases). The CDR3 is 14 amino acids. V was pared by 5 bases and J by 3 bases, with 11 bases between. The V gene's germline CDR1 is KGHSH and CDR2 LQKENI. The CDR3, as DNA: TGTGCCAGCTCAGACCGGGACTACAATCAGCCCCAGCATTTT. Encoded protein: CASSDRDYNQPQHF.

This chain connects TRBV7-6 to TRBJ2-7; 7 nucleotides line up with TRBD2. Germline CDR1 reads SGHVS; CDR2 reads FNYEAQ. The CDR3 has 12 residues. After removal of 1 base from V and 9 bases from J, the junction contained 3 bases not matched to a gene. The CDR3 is CASSLEGGPQYF. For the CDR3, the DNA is TGTGCCAGCAGCTTAGAGGGAGGGCCGCAGTACTTC. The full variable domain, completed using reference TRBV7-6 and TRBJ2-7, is GAGVSQSPRYKVTKRGQDVALRCDPISGHVSLYWYRQALGQGPEFLTYFNYEAQQDKSGLPNDRFSAERPEGSISTLTIQRTEQRDSAMYRCASSLEGGPQYFGPGTRLTVT.

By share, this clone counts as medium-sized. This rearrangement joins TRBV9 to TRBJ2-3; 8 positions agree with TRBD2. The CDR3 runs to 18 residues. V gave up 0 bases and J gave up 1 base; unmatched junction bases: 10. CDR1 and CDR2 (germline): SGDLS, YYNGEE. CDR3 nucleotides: TGTGCCAGCAGCGTAGCCTCCCTTACTAGCGGCGGCACAGATACGCAGTATTTT. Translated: CASSVASLTSGGTDTQYF.

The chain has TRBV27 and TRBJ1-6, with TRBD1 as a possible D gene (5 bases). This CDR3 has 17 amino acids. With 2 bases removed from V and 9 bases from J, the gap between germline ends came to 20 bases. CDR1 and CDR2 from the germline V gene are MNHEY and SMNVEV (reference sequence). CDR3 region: CASSLLSLGRGGSPLHF. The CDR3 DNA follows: TGTGCCAGCAGTTTACTATCGCTGGGGAGGGGAGGTTCACCCCTCCACTTT.

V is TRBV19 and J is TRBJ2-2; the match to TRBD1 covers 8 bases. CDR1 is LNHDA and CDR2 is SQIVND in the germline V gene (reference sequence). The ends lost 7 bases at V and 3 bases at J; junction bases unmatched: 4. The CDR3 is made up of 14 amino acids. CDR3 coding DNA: TGTGCCAGTAACCTCAGGGGGCACACCGGGGAGCTGTTTTTT. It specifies CASNLRGHTGELFF.

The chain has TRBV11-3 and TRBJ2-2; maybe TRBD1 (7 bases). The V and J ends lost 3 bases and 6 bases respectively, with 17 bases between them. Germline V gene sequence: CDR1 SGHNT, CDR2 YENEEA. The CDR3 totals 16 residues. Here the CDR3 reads CASSFSGGRGAGELFF. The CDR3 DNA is TGTGCCAGCAGCTTTTCCGGAGGCAGGGGGGCCGGGGAGCTGTTTTTT.

DNA of the CDR3: TGCAGTGCGCCGCGGGGTGAGACCCAGTACTTC. Encoded protein: CSAPRGETQYF. The rearrangement uses TRBV20-1 and TRBJ2-5, with D maybe TRBD2 (6 bases). Germline V lookup: CDR1 DFQATT, CDR2 SNEGSKA (reference sequence). V shed 6 bases and J shed 5 bases, with 10 bases lying between them. This CDR3 spans 11 amino acids.

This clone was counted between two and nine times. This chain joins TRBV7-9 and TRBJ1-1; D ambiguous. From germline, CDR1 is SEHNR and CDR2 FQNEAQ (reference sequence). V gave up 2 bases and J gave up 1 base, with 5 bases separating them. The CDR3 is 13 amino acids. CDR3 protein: CASSLKSNTEAFF. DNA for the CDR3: TGTGCCAGCAGCTTAAAATCGAACACTGAAGCTTTCTTT.

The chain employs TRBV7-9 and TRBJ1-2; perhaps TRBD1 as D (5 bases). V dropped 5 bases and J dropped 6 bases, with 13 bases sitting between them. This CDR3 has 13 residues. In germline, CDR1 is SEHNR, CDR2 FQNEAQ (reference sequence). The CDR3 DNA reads TGTGCCAGCAGCCCCGGACAACGTCATGGCTACACCTTC. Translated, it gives CASSPGQRHGYTF. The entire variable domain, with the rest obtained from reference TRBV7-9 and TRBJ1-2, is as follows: DTGVSQNPRHKITKRGQNVTFRCDPISEHNRLYWYRQTLGQGPEFLTYFQNEAQLEKSRLLSDRFSAERPKGSFSTLEIQRTEQGDSAMYLCASSPGQRHGYTFGSGTRLTVV.

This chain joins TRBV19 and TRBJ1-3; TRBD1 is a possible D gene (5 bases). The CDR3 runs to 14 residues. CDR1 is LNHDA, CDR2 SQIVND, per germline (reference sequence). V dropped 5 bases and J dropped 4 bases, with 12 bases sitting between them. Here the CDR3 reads CASSVPGRGNTIYF. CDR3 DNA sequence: TGTGCCAGTAGTGTCCCAGGGCGCGGAAACACCATATATTTT.

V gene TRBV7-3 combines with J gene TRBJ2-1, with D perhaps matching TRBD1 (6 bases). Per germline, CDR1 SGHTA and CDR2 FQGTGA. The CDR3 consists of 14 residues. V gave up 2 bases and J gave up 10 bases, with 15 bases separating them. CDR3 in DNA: TGTGCCAGCAGCTTAGCGTATGGGGGCTGGGAGCAGTTCTTC. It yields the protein CASSLAYGGWEQFF.

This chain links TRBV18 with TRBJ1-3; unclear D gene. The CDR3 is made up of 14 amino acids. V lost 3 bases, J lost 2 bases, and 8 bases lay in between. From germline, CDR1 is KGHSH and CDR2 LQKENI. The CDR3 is CASSPTETGNTIYF. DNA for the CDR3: TGTGCCAGCTCACCGACGGAGACTGGAAACACCATATATTTT.

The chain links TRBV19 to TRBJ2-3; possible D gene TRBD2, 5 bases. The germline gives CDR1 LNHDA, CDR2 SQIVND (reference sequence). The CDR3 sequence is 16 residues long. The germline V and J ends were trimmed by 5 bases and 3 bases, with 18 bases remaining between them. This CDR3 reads CASSATWSSFTDTQYF. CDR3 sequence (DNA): TGTGCCAGTAGTGCAACATGGTCTAGCTTTACAGATACGCAGTATTTT.

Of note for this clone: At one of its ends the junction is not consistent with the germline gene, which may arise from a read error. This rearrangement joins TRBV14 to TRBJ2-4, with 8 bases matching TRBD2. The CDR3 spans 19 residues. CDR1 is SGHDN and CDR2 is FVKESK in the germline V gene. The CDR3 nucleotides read TGTGCCAGCAGCCACAAGATGGGTGTCCCGGGAGGGTCCAAAAGCATTCAGTACTTC. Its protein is CASSHKMGVPGGSKSIQYF.

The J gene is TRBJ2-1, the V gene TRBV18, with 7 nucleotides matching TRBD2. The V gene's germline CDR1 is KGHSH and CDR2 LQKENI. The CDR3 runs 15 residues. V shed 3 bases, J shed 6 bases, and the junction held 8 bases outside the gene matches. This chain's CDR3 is CASSPIAGVGNEQFF. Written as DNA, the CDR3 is TGTGCCAGCTCACCTATCGCGGGAGTCGGCAATGAGCAGTTCTTC.